This TCR beta chain is from a study of blood T cell repertoires in COVID-19 (dated by TCRdb to about 2020). Background for the entire study: Samples covering the acute and convalescent phases of COVID-19 were provided by collaborators in the United States, Italy and Spain. The prospective study material was composed of cDNA or gDNA derived from T cells, B-cell-depleted T cells, or PBMCs. Where HLA class I and class II types were available, the types were taken from metadata supplied by the sample provider, not from assay-based typing. A de-identified subject ID, COVID-19 status, age in years and sex were almost always included in the sample metadata. The dataset comprised deeply sampled blood TCRbeta repertoires from subjects exposed to, actively infected with, or recovered from COVID-19. Samples came from the ongoing ImmuneRACE study (first 160 participants) plus 1,254 subjects from 6 global collaborators. The repertoires were made available in a free public database intended to serve as a resource for research on the immune response to SARS-CoV-2.

Whole blood was collected in K2EDTA tubes by collaborating institutions according to the institutions' own protocols. For TCRbeta analysis, collaborators shipped samples in one of three forms: frozen whole blood, isolated PBMCs, or DNA extracted from either of those sample types. The CDR3 measures 16 amino acids from cysteine to phenylalanine. The DNA shown is the 48-base CDR3, in frame from base 1. From the germline V gene (reference sequence), CDR1 is SEHNR and CDR2 is FQNEAQ. V trim: 7 bases; J trim: 3 bases; unmatched bases: 5. Points the paper makes about the study in general: Clinical and demographic metadata were provided uncurated, with the amount varying by source and participant.

TCRbeta CDR3 regions were amplified from genomic DNA using the immunoSEQ Assay, a bias-controlled multiplex PCR. The study's own analysis went as follows. The number of nucleated cells in each sample was estimated from the amplification of reference gene primers within the assay. Sequence reads were collapsed and filtered to measure the absolute abundance of every unique TCRbeta CDR3 rearrangement. For each sample, productive Simpson clonality was calculated as the square root of Simpson's diversity index over productive rearrangements. Entries here come from immuneACCESS through TCRdb and include only in-frame sequences with V and J called. Some clones fail to appear in such tables; in the studies checked, an unresolved V gene covers under half of the shortfall, and the cause of the remainder is unknown. The D gene and trimming were derived from the DNA, and the V and J assignments and clone size from that table. The table for this sample lists under 200,000 clones; about four fifths of them were counted only once. The ten largest clones capture roughly 3.6% of the sample.

Comments on this clone: Which antigen it targets is not known. Per-base qualities were not stored, and no clone one base away is much larger.

The sequence links TRBV7-9 to TRBJ2-1; TRBD2 agrees with 14 junctional bases. The sequenced sample was peripheral blood. This receptor was identified in a woman of 80 years or more with acute or convalescent COVID-19. CDR3 reads: CASTSGTSGSYNEQFF. The DNA sequence is TGTGCCAGCACCTCCGGGACTAGCGGGAGCTACAATGAGCAGTTCTTC.